This T cell receptor (beta chain) was identified in a study of blood T cell repertoires in COVID-19. About the research overall: Samples taken during acute and convalescent COVID-19 were collected in the United States, Italy and Spain.

Germline CDR1 reads SEHNR; CDR2 reads FQNEAQ (reference sequence). CDR3 length: 15 residues. With 2 bases removed from V and 0 bases from J, the gap between germline ends came to 9 bases. Sequencing was performed with immunoSEQ multiplex PCR; in TCRdb, only in-frame clones are kept and a portion is missing. The data show roughly 50,000 clones, under 90% seen once. This clone appeared a single time. The sequence was collected from a woman aged 60-70 years with acute or convalescent COVID-19. The specimen was peripheral blood. The chain combines TRBV7-9 with TRBJ2-3; D gene ambiguous. CDR3 loop: CASSLLRPSTDTQYF. CDR3 sequence (DNA): TGTGCCAGCAGCTTACTCAGGCCCAGCACAGATACGCAGTATTTT.